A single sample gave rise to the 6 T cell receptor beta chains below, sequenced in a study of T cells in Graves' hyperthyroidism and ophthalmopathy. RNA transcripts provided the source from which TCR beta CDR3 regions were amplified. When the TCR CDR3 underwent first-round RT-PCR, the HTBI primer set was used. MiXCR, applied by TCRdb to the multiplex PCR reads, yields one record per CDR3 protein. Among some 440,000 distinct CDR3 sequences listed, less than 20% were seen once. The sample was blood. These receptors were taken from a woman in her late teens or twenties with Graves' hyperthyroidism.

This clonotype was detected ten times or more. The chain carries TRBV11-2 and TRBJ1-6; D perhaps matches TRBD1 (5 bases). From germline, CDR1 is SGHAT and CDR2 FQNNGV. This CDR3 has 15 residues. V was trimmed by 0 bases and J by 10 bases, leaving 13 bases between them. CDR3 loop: CASSLDLREGSPLHF. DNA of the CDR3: TGTGCCAGCAGCTTAGATCTCAGGGAAGGATCACCCCTCCACTTT. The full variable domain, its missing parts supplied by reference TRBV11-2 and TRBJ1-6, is EAGVAQSPRYKIIEKRQSVAFWCNPISGHATLYWYQQILGQGPKLLIQFQNNGVVDDSQLPKDRFSAERLKGVDSTLKIQPAKLEDSAVYLCASSLDLREGSPLHFGNGTRLTVT.

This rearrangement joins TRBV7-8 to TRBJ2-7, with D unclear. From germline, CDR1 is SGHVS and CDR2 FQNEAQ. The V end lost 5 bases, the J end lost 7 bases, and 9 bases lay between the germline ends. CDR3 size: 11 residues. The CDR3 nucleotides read TGTGCCAGCAGCCTTAAATGGGAGCAGTACTTC. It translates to CASSLKWEQYF.

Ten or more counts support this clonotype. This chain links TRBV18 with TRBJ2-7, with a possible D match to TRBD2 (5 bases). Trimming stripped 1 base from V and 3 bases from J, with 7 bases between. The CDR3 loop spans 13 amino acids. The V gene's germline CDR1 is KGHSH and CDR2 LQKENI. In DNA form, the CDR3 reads TGTGCCAGCTCACCACGCGAGGGCTACGAGCAGTACTTC. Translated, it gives CASSPREGYEQYF.

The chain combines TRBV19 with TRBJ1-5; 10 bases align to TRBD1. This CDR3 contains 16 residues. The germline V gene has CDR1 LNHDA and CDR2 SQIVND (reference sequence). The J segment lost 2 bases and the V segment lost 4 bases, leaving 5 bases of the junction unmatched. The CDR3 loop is CASSKTGGMGNQPQHF. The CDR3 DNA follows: TGTGCCAGTAGTAAGACAGGGGGCATGGGCAATCAGCCCCAGCATTTT.

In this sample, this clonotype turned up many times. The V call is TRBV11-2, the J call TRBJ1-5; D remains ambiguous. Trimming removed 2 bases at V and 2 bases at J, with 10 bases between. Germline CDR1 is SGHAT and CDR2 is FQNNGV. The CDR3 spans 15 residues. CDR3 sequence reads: CASSLSGNGNQPQHF. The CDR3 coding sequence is TGTGCCAGCAGCTTAAGTGGGAATGGCAATCAGCCCCAGCATTTT.

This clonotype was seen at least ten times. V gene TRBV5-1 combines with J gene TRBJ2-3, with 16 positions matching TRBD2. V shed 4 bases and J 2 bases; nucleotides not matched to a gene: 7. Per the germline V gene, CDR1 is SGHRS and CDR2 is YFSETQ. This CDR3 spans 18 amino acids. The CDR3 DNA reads TGCGCCAGCAGCGCGGGACTAGCGGGAGGGGAGCACACAGATACGCAGTATTTT. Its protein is CASSAGLAGGEHTDTQYF. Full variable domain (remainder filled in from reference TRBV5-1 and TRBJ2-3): KAGVTQTPRYLIKTRGQQVTLSCSPISGHRSVSWYQQTPGQGLQFLFEYFSETQRNKGNFPGRFSGRQFSNSRSEMNVSTLELGDSALYLCASSAGLAGGEHTDTQYFGPGTRLTVL.